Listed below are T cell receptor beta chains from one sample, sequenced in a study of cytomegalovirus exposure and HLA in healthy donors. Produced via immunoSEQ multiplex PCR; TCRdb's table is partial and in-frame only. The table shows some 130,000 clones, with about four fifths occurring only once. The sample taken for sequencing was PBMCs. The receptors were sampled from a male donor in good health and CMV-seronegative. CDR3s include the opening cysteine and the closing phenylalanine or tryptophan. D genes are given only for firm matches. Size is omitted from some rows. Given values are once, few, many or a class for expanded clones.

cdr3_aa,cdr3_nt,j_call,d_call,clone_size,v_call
CASSGGTSVEETQYF,TGCGCCAGCAGCGGCGGGACTAGCGTAGAAGAGACCCAGTACTTC,TRBJ2-5,TRBD2,few,TRBV5-1
CASSQETGKSYEQYF,TGCGCCAGCAGCCAAGAGACAGGGAAGTCCTACGAGCAGTACTTC,TRBJ2-7,TRBD1,NA,TRBV4-3
CASSIAGQLNTEAFF,TGTGCCAGTAGTATAGCAGGACAGTTGAACACTGAAGCTTTCTTT,TRBJ1-1,NA,few,TRBV19
CASSPWTSWANEKLFF,TGTGCCAGCAGCCCATGGACTTCTTGGGCTAATGAAAAACTGTTTTTT,TRBJ1-4,NA,NA,TRBV11-2
CASSKEDERHSYEQYF,TGTGCCAGCAGCAAAGAAGATGAGAGACACTCCTACGAGCAGTACTTC,TRBJ2-7,NA,NA,TRBV21-1
CASSQEGGRGTEAFF,TGCGCCAGCAGCCAAGAAGGGGGCCGGGGCACTGAAGCTTTCTTT,TRBJ1-1,TRBD1,NA,TRBV4-3
CASSWGVHQPQHF,TGTGCCAGCAGTTGGGGGGTTCATCAGCCCCAGCATTTT,TRBJ1-5,NA,once,TRBV27
CASSPRLAGAGEQYF,TGTGCCAGCAGCCCGCGACTAGCGGGGGCTGGCGAGCAGTACTTC,TRBJ2-7,TRBD2,NA,TRBV7-2
CASSVRGRDEQFF,TGTGCCAGTAGTGTGAGGGGGCGGGATGAGCAGTTCTTC,TRBJ2-1,TRBD1,NA,TRBV19
CASSQRTGGTQYF,TGCGCCAGCAGTCAACGGACAGGGGGGACCCAGTACTTC,TRBJ2-5,TRBD1,NA,TRBV23-1
CASSAGTVAFEETQYF,TGCGCCAGCAGCGCGGGGACCGTGGCCTTTGAAGAGACCCAGTACTTC,TRBJ2-5,NA,NA,TRBV5-1
CASSRFPGQSYEQYF,TGTGCCAGCAGCCGTTTTCCGGGACAGTCCTACGAGCAGTACTTC,TRBJ2-7,TRBD1,once,TRBV13
CASMDRGTKTNEKLFF,TGTGCCAGCATGGACAGGGGGACAAAAACTAATGAAAAACTGTTTTTT,TRBJ1-4,TRBD1,NA,TRBV2
CASSPPTNLAKNIQYF,TGTGCCAGCAGCCCACCAACAAATCTAGCCAAAAACATTCAGTACTTC,TRBJ2-4,NA,once,TRBV7-9
CASSQGKSNTEAFF,TGCGCCAGCAGCCAAGGTAAGAGTAACACTGAAGCTTTCTTT,TRBJ1-1,NA,NA,TRBV4-1
CASSLDKSGLGFRVRNQPQHF,TGCGCCAGCAGTCTCGACAAGTCAGGGTTAGGATTTAGGGTTCGCAATCAGCCCCAGCATTTT,TRBJ1-5,NA,few,TRBV23-1
CSVVMGGETQYF,TGCAGCGTTGTGATGGGGGGAGAGACCCAGTACTTC,TRBJ2-5,NA,NA,TRBV29-1
CASSTLVPPRSYNEQFF,TGTGCCAGCAGCACACTAGTCCCCCCCAGATCCTACAATGAGCAGTTCTTC,TRBJ2-1,NA,NA,TRBV5-5
CASSYTASGGAGGEQYF,TGTGCCAGCAGCTATACGGCTAGCGGGGGGGCCGGTGGAGAGCAGTACTTC,TRBJ2-5,TRBD2,NA,TRBV7-2
CASRGGTDPQETQYF,TGTGCCAGCAGGGGTGGGACAGACCCTCAAGAGACCCAGTACTTC,TRBJ2-5,TRBD1,NA,TRBV6-6
CASSLYGTSAGGTDTQYF,TGCGCCAGCAGCTTGTATGGGACTAGCGCGGGAGGCACAGATACGCAGTATTTT,TRBJ2-3,TRBD2,NA,TRBV5-1
CASSFGSGGYNEQFF,TGTGCCAGCAGCTTTGGTAGCGGGGGGTACAATGAGCAGTTCTTC,TRBJ2-1,TRBD2,NA,TRBV7-6
CASTPGLSPDTQYF,TGTGCCAGCACCCCGGGACTATCACCAGATACGCAGTATTTT,TRBJ2-3,TRBD2,once,TRBV7-2
CASRRDFSSYNEQFF,TGTGCCAGCAGGCGTGACTTCAGCTCCTACAATGAGCAGTTCTTC,TRBJ2-1,NA,few,TRBV5-8
CASSIEAFRGGVYEQYF,TGTGCCAGTAGTATAGAGGCCTTTAGGGGGGGCGTCTACGAGCAGTACTTC,TRBJ2-7,NA,NA,TRBV19
CASSLRRGGATDTQYF,TGTGCCAGCAGCCTCCGCCGGGGGGGGGCTACAGATACGCAGTATTTT,TRBJ2-3,TRBD2,NA,TRBV7-6
CASSPRGMNTEAFF,TGTGCCAGCTCACCAAGGGGCATGAACACTGAAGCTTTCTTT,TRBJ1-1,NA,NA,TRBV18
CASSSSQGADTQYF,TGTGCCAGCAGCTCATCACAGGGGGCAGATACGCAGTATTTT,TRBJ2-3,TRBD1,NA,TRBV7-9
CATSTRGLNYGYTF,TGTGCCACCAGCACCAGGGGGCTGAACTATGGCTACACCTTC,TRBJ1-2,TRBD1,NA,TRBV15
CASSATSGGALNEQFF,TGTGCCAGCAGCGCGACTAGCGGGGGGGCCTTGAATGAGCAGTTCTTC,TRBJ2-1,TRBD2,NA,TRBV9
CASSPLPSSGNTIYF,TGTGCCAGCTCACCCCTTCCCTCCTCTGGAAACACCATATATTTT,TRBJ1-3,NA,NA,TRBV18
CASSLGAGNNEQFF,TGCGCCAGCAGCTTGGGGGCAGGAAACAATGAGCAGTTCTTC,TRBJ2-1,NA,NA,TRBV5-1
CASSSPPGSYNSPLHF,TGTGCCAGCAGCTCCCCTCCGGGGTCCTATAATTCACCCCTCCACTTT,TRBJ1-6,NA,NA,TRBV7-2
CASRRKGPHEQFF,TGTGCCAGCAGACGAAAGGGGCCTCATGAGCAGTTCTTC,TRBJ2-1,NA,NA,TRBV6-5
CASSTYDRNEQFF,TGTGCCAGCAGTACCTACGACAGAAATGAGCAGTTCTTC,TRBJ2-1,NA,many,TRBV27
CSSSLGSTEAFF,TGTTCCAGCAGCTTGGGGAGCACTGAAGCTTTCTTT,TRBJ1-1,NA,NA,TRBV7-9
CASSATVNTEAFF,TGTGCCAGCAGCGCGACAGTGAACACTGAAGCTTTCTTT,TRBJ1-1,NA,few,TRBV7-9
CASSLGGQGGSYERYF,TGTGCCAGCAGCTTAGGCGGGCAGGGAGGCTCCTACGAGCGGTACTTC,TRBJ2-7,NA,NA,TRBV13
CASSEFGDRATEQYF,TGTGCCAGCAGTGAATTCGGGGACAGGGCCACCGAGCAGTACTTC,TRBJ2-7,TRBD1,NA,TRBV6-1
CASSYSTDSEQYF,TGTGCCAGCAGTTACTCGACAGATTCCGAGCAGTACTTC,TRBJ2-7,NA,NA,TRBV6-6
CASSPGTGVWEPQHF,TGTGCCAGCAGTCCTGGGACAGGGGTTTGGGAGCCCCAGCATTTT,TRBJ1-5,TRBD1,few,TRBV19
CAWSGQGNNQPQHF,TGTGCCTGGAGTGGACAGGGAAACAATCAGCCCCAGCATTTT,TRBJ1-5,TRBD1,NA,TRBV30
CASSYPTDYNEQFF,TGCGCCAGCAGCTATCCGACAGACTACAATGAGCAGTTCTTC,TRBJ2-1,NA,NA,TRBV5-1
CASRPEWGFSNQPQHF,TGTGCCAGCAGACCTGAGTGGGGCTTTAGCAATCAGCCCCAGCATTTT,TRBJ1-5,NA,NA,TRBV2
CASSPGRQVNNQPQHF,TGTGCCAGTAGCCCAGGGAGGCAGGTGAACAATCAGCCCCAGCATTTT,TRBJ1-5,NA,NA,TRBV19
CASSAGLAGGEGGELFF,TGTGCCAGCAGCGCGGGACTAGCGGGGGGCGAGGGCGGGGAGCTGTTTTTT,TRBJ2-2,TRBD2,NA,TRBV7-2
CASSINDGEGNEQFF,TGTGCCAGTAGTATAAATGACGGGGAGGGGAATGAGCAGTTCTTC,TRBJ2-1,TRBD2,NA,TRBV19
CASSYDRGNYGYTF,TGTGCCAGCAGTTACGATAGGGGGAACTATGGCTACACCTTC,TRBJ1-2,NA,NA,TRBV6-5